This TCR beta chain was documented in a study of T cells after yellow fever vaccination. Study background: Preparation of the low-cell-number fractions used SMART-Seq v4 Ultra Low Input.

A 5'RACE template-switching step, the method used to make TCR cDNA, added a universal primer site and UMIs. From the 5' RACE reads, TCRdb called clonotypes with MiXCR, one entry per CDR3 protein. The sample has nearly 300,000 distinct CDR3 sequences, around 8.6% seen once. To note about this clonotype: As yet, its antigen is unknown.

The ends were cut back, 4 bases at V and 16 bases at J, with 18 bases in the middle. Germline V gene data show CDR1 as SGHRS and CDR2 as YFSETQ. The CDR3 length is 12 residues. Study-level points and caveats: Across the CD4 and CD8 compartments, a small share of clonotypes was present in both. Researchers report a weaker secondary response that nonetheless peaked faster, day 5 versus 15.

The sequence came from a man between 18 and 29 years old who received the YFV17D yellow fever vaccine. The chain combines TRBV5-1 with TRBJ2-1; no firm D call. The specimen comprised CD4+ T cells sorted from PBMCs, sampled 5 days after the yellow fever booster vaccination. The CDR3 DNA follows: TGCGCCAGCAGCGTTCCCTTCGACGAAAAATTCTTC. Residues: CASSVPFDEKFF.